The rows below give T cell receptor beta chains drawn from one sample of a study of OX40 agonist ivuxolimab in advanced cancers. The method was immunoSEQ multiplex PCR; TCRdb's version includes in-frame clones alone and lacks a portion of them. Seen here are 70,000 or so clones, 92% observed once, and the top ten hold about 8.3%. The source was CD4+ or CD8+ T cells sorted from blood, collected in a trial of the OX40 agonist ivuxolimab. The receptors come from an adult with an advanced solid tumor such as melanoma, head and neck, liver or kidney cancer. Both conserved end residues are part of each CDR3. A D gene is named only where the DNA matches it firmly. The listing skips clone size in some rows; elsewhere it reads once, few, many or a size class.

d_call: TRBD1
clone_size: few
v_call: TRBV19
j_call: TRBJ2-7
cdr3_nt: TGTGCCAGTAGTCCCAGGGGGCACTACGAGCAGTACTTC
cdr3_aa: CASSPRGHYEQYF

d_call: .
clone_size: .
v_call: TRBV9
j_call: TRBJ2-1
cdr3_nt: TGTGCCAGCAGCGAGGGTAGGAATAGGGAGCAGTTCTTC
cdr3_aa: CASSEGRNREQFF

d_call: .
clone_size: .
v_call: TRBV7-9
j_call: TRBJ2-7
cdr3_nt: TGTGCCAGCAGCTTAGTAAGGGGGATAGGCGAGCAGTACTTC
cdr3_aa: CASSLVRGIGEQYF

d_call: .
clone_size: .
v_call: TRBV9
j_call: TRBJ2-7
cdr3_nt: TGTGCCAGCAGCCCCTCGGCAGGGTACCACGAGCAGTACTTC
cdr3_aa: CASSPSAGYHEQYF

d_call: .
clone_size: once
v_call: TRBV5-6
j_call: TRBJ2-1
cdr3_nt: TGTGCCAGCAGCTTATTACAGGGCTCCTACAATGAGCAGTTCTTC
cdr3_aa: CASSLLQGSYNEQFF

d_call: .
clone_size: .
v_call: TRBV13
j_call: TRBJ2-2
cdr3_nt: TGTGCCAGCAGCTTAGGCCGATGGGGCTCTACGAACACCGGGGAGCTGTTTTTT
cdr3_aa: CASSLGRWGSTNTGELFF

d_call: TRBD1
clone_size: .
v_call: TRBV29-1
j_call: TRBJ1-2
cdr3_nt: TGCAGCTCTCAGGGGACAGGTCTCTATGGCTACACCTTC
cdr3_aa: CSSQGTGLYGYTF

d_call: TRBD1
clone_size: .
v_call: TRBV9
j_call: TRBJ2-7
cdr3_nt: TGTGCCAGCAGCGCGAACGCGGGACAGGCCGCCTACGAGCAGTACTTC
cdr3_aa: CASSANAGQAAYEQYF

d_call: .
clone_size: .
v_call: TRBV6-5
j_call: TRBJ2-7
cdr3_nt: TGTGCCAGCAGTCTGGGGGTTCGGGTCTTCGACGAGCAGTACTTC
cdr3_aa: CASSLGVRVFDEQYF

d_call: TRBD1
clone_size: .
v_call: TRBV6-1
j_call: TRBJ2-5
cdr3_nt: TGTGCCAGCAGTGAAACAGGGGGCGTTCTAGAGACCCAGTACTTC
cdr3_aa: CASSETGGVLETQYF

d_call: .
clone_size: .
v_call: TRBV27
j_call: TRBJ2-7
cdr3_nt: TGTGCCAGCAGTTGGACTGACTCCTACGAGCAGTACTTC
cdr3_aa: CASSWTDSYEQYF

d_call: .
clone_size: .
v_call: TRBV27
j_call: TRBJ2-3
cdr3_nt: TGTGCCAGCAGTTTATCAGGAGGGACGTGGGGTGGAGATACGCAGTATTTT
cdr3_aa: CASSLSGGTWGGDTQYF

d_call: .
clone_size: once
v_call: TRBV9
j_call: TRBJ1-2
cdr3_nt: TGTGCCAGCAGCGTAGGGGGGGACTATGGCTACACCTTC
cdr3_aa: CASSVGGDYGYTF

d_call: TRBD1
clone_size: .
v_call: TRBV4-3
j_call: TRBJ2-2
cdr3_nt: TGCGCCAGCAGCCAAGAAGACCGGGACAGGTCCCCGTCCGAGGCGGGGGAGCTGTTTTTT
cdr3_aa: CASSQEDRDRSPSEAGELFF

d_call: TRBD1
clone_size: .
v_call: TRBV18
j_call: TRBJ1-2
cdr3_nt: TGTGCCAGCTCACCGACCGACAGGGTCTATGGCTACACCTTC
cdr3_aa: CASSPTDRVYGYTF

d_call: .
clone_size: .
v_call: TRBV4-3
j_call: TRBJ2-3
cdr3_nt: TGCGCCAGCAGCCATGCCGAGACTGCAGATACGCAGTATTTT
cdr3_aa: CASSHAETADTQYF

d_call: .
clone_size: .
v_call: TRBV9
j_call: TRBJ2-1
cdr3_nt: TGTGCCAGCAGCGCCCATGAGGGCAGCTACAATGAGCAGTTCTTC
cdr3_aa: CASSAHEGSYNEQFF

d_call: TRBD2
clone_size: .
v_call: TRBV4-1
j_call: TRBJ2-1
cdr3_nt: TGCGCCAGCAGCCAAGATCATACGGGGGGCTCCTACAATGAGCAGTTCTTC
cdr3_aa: CASSQDHTGGSYNEQFF

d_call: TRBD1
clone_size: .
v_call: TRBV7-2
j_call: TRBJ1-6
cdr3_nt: TGTGCCAGCAGCTCGGGACAGGGGCCACCCCTCCACTTT
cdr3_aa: CASSSGQGPPLHF

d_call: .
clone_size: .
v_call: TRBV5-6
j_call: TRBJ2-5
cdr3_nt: TGTGCCAGCAGCCAGCCCGTCGGGGGAGAGTACCAAGAGACCCAGTACTTC
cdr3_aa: CASSQPVGGEYQETQYF

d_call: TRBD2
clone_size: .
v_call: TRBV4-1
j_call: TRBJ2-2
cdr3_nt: TGCGCCAGCAGCCAAGATCCCCTAGCGGTGATACCGAACACCGGGGAGCTGTTTTTT
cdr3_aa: CASSQDPLAVIPNTGELFF

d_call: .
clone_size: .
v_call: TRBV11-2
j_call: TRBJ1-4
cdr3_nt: TGTGCCAGCAGCTTAGAGAGACTTGCAACTAATGAAAAACTGTTTTTT
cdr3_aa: CASSLERLATNEKLFF

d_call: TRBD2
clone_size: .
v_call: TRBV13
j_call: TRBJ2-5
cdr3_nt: TGTGCCAGCAGCACTGGACTAGCGGGGTCGGAGACCCAGTACTTC
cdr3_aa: CASSTGLAGSETQYF

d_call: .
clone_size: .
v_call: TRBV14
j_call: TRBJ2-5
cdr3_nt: TGTGCCAGCAGCTACGATCACGGGGCCAAATCTCGGCGGACCCAGTACTTC
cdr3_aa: CASSYDHGAKSRRTQYF

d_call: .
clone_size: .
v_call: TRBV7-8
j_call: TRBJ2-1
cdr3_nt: TGTGCCAGCAAAGAGACAGTTATAGATGAGCAGTTCTTC
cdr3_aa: CASKETVIDEQFF

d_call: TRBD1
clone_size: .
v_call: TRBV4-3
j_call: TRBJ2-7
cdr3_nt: TGCGCCAGCAGCTATAGGGACAGGGGATACGAGCAGTACTTC
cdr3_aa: CASSYRDRGYEQYF

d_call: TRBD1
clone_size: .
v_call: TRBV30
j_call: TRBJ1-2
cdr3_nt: TGTGCCTGGAGTCGGAAATACGGGACAGACTATGGCTACACCTTC
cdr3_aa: CAWSRKYGTDYGYTF

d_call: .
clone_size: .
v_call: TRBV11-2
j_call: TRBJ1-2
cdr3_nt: TGTGCCAGCAGCTGGGGGTCAGGGTCCCCCTATGGCTACACCTTC
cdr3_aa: CASSWGSGSPYGYTF

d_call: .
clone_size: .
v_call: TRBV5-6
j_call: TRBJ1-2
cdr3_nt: TGTGCCAGCAGCGCCGGTCAACAGGGAGACAACTATGGCTACACCTTC
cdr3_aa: CASSAGQQGDNYGYTF

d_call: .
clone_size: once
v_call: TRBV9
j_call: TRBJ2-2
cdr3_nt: TGTGCCAGCAGCGCAAGTATAGGAGACGGGGAGCTGTTTTTT
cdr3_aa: CASSASIGDGELFF

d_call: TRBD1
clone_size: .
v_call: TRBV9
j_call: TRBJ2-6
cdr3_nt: TGTGCCAGCAGCGTAGCCCTGACAGGGGGTGAAACGGGGGCCAACGTCCTGACTTTC
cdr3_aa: CASSVALTGGETGANVLTF

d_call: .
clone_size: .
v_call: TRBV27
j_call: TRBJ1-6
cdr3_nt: TGTGCCAGCAGTTTCGTGAGGAGCTCCTATAATTCACCCCTCCACTTT
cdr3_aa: CASSFVRSSYNSPLHF

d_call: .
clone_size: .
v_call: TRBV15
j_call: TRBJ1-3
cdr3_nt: TGTGCCACCAGCAGAGCCGCCTCCTCTGGAAACACCATATATTTT
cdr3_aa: CATSRAASSGNTIYF

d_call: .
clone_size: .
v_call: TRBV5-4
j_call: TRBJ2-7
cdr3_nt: TGTGCCAGCAGCTTGTTAGGCCCCTCGGACGAGCAGTACTTC
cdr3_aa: CASSLLGPSDEQYF

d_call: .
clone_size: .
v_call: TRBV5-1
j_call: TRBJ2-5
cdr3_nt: TGCGCCAGCAGCTTAAACAGTCCCTGGGAGACCCAGTACTTC
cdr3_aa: CASSLNSPWETQYF

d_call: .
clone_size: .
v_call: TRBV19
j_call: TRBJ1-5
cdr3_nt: TGTGCCAGTAGCCCGAGCATTGGGACCAATCAGCCCCAGCATTTT
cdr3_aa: CASSPSIGTNQPQHF

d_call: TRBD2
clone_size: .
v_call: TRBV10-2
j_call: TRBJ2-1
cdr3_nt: TGCGCCAGCAGTGAGTCTCGGAACTCAGCGGGGGGCCGGTTCGAGCAGTTCTTC
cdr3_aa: CASSESRNSAGGRFEQFF

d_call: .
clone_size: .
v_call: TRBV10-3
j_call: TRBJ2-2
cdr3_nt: TGTGCCATCAGTGAGACCTTTGTCACCGGGGAGCTGTTTTTT
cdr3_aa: CAISETFVTGELFF

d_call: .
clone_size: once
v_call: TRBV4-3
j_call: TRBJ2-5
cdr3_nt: TGCGCCAGCAGCCAATCGGGGTTAGAGACCCAGTACTTC
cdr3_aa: CASSQSGLETQYF

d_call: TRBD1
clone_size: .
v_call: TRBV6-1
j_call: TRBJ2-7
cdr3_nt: TGTGCCAGCAGATACGGACAGGCCCCCTCCTACGAGCAGTACTTC
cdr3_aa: CASRYGQAPSYEQYF

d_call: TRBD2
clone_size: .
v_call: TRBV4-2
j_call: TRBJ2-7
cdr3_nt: TGTGCCAGCAGCCACCCCAAAAATTTAGCGGGGGGCACTCTTTACGAGCAGTACTTC
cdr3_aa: CASSHPKNLAGGTLYEQYF

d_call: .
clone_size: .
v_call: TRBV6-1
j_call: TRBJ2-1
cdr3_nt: TGTGCCAGCAGAGAGGGGCCGTGGGAGAATGAGCAGTTCTTC
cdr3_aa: CASREGPWENEQFF

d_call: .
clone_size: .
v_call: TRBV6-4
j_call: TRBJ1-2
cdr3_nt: TGTGCCAGCAGTGAAGGTGGGGTCTATGGCTACACCTTC
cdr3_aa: CASSEGGVYGYTF

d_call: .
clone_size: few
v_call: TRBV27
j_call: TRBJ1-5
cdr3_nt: TGTGCCAGCAGTCCGATCGCTCGCAATCAGCCCCAGCATTTT
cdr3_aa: CASSPIARNQPQHF

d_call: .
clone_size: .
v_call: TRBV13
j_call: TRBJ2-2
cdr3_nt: TGTGCCAGCAGCTTAGAAGAGGGGTATACCGGGGAGCTGTTTTTT
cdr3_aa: CASSLEEGYTGELFF

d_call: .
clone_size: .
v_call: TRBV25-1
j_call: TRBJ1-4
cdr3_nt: TGTGCCAGCAGTGCGGCAGGGGCTAATGAAAAACTGTTTTTT
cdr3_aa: CASSAAGANEKLFF

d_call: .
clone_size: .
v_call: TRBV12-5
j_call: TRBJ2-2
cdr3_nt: TGTGCTAGTGGTTTGGTATCGTACACCGGGGAGCTGTTTTTT
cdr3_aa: CASGLVSYTGELFF

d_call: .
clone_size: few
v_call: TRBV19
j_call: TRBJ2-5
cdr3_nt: TGTGCCAGTAGTATGTGGAGTATGCCCAGCGAGACCCAGTACTTC
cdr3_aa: CASSMWSMPSETQYF

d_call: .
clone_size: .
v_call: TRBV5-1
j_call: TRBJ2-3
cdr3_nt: TGCGCCAGCAGCGCCAGAGGGGATATCACAGATACGCAGTATTTT
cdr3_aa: CASSARGDITDTQYF

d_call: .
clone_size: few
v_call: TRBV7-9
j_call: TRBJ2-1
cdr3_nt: TGTGCCACGTATCAGGGAGGGGGAAGGGGTGAGCAGTTCTTC
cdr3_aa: CATYQGGGRGEQFF